This T cell receptor (beta chain) was obtained from a study of response to subunit inactivated influenza vaccine. Study results and limitations: After each seasonal influenza vaccination, few new T cells are recruited, the authors suggested.

TCRdb re-called the RT-PCR reads through MiXCR, storing one row per CDR3 protein. The sample lists 500,000 or so distinct CDR3 sequences; 16% were seen once. On this clonotype: Its antigen remains unidentified.

V shed 0 bases and J shed 6 bases, with 14 bases lying between them. This CDR3 is built from 16 residues. In germline, CDR1 is KGHDR, CDR2 SFDVKD. Sample: CD4+ T cells sorted from PBMCs, taken roughly 24 months after vaccination. The rearrangement links TRBV24-1 to TRBJ2-1; maybe TRBD1 (7 bases). The TCR sequence derives from a man aged 50 to 69 who received an inactivated influenza vaccine. CDR3 sequence: CATSDLGGGLSNEQFF. CDR3 DNA: TGTGCCACCAGTGATTTGGGAGGGGGCCTCTCCAATGAGCAGTTCTTC.